The TCR beta chain under discussion was sequenced for a study of cytomegalovirus exposure and HLA in healthy donors. PCR employed 60 Vbeta and 13 Jbeta primers. The assay was immunoSEQ multiplex PCR, and TCRdb's table has in-frame clones only and misses some. The sample shows tens of thousands of clones, 60% to 85% of them seen only once. CDR1 is SGHNT, CDR2 YYREEE, per germline (reference sequence). The CDR3 is made up of 15 amino acids. J lost 0 bases, V lost 5 bases, and 3 bases had no gene match. The sequence came from a man between 18 and 29 years old in good health and CMV-seropositive. This chain uses TRBV5-4 with TRBJ2-1, with 9 nucleotides matching TRBD2. Sequencing was done on a sample of PBMCs. CDR3 bases: TGTGCCAGCAGGGCACTAGCGGGCTCCTACAATGAGCAGTTCTTC. Its protein product is CASRALAGSYNEQFF.